Listed below are T cell receptor beta chains from one sample, sequenced in a study of blood T cell repertoires in COVID-19. The data were produced by immunoSEQ multiplex PCR, yet TCRdb's version contains in-frame clones alone and is incomplete. The sample has 150,000 to 200,000 clones, 80% to 90% seen once. Sequenced: peripheral blood. Receptors were obtained from a man aged 50 or older with active or convalescent COVID-19. Each CDR3 is given with its conserved first and last residue. Each record gives: D gene, J gene, clone size, V gene, CDR3 protein, CDR3 DNA. D genes are given only for firm matches. The size field is filled for only some rows; it gives once, few, many or a size class.

NA TRBJ1-2 NA TRBV19 CASSPMQDILYYGYTF TGTGCCAGTAGTCCTATGCAGGACATCTTATACTATGGCTACACCTTC
TRBD2 TRBJ2-3 NA TRBV3-1/TRBV3-2 CASTQSSGGTGDTQYF TGTGCCAGCACCCAGAGTAGCGGGGGAACAGGGGATACGCAGTATTTT
TRBD1 TRBJ1-6 NA TRBV5-1 CASSPRVGTGVQALHF TGCGCCAGCAGCCCGAGGGTGGGGACAGGCGTTCAAGCCCTCCACTTT
NA TRBJ2-6 NA TRBV19 CASGGLQFSGANVLTF TGTGCCAGCGGGGGACTGCAATTCTCTGGGGCCAACGTCCTGACTTTC
NA TRBJ2-1 NA TRBV6-1 CASSDGGEQFF TGTGCCAGCAGTGATGGGGGGGAGCAGTTCTTC
TRBD2 TRBJ2-2 NA TRBV7-3 CASSRGTSDPGELFF TGTGCCAGCAGCCGAGGGACTAGCGACCCCGGGGAGCTGTTTTTT
TRBD1 TRBJ2-4 NA TRBV19 CASSMEGGNIQYF TGTGCCAGTAGTATGGAAGGGGGCAACATTCAGTACTTC
TRBD1 TRBJ2-7 NA TRBV3-1/TRBV3-2 CASSYRDSSYEQYF TGTGCCAGCAGCTACAGGGACAGCTCCTACGAGCAGTACTTC
NA TRBJ2-1 NA TRBV5-1 CASSAGPGVLNEQFF TGCGCCAGCAGCGCCGGCCCGGGGGTCTTGAATGAGCAGTTCTTC
NA TRBJ1-3 NA TRBV9 CASSAQDRSGGNTIYF TGTGCCAGCAGCGCCCAGGACAGATCCGGGGGAAACACCATATATTTT
NA TRBJ2-7 few TRBV7-9 CASSSISGTYEQYF TGTGCCAGCAGCTCAATATCCGGGACATACGAGCAGTACTTC
TRBD1 TRBJ1-6 NA TRBV7-3 CASSPGQGNSPLHF TGTGCCAGCAGCCCGGGACAGGGGAATTCACCCCTCCACTTT
TRBD1 TRBJ2-5 NA TRBV19 CASKKGQGLEAQYF TGTGCCAGTAAAAAGGGACAGGGCCTAGAGGCCCAGTACTTC
NA TRBJ1-2 NA TRBV13 CASSLRQGIYGYTF TGTGCCAGCAGCTTAAGGCAGGGGATCTATGGCTACACCTTC
TRBD1 TRBJ1-6 NA TRBV11-2 CASSLEAAGGSPLHF TGTGCCAGCAGCTTAGAAGCGGCAGGGGGCTCACCCCTCCACTTT
NA TRBJ2-1 NA TRBV7-9 CASSPLRAGAGRYNEQFF TGTGCCAGCAGCCCGTTGAGAGCTGGGGCGGGGAGATACAATGAGCAGTTCTTC